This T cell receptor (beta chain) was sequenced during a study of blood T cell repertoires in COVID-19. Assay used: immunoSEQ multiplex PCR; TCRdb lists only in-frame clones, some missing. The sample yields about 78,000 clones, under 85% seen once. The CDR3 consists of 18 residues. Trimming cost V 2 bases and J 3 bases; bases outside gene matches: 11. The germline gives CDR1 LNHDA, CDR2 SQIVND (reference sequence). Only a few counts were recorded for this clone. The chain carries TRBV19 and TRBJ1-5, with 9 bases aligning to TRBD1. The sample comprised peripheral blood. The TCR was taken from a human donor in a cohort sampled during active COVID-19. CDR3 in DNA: TGTGCCAGTAGTATAAACTCCGGGACAGGGATCGACAATCAGCCCCAGCATTTT. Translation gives CASSINSGTGIDNQPQHF.